This T cell receptor (beta chain) originates from a study of T cells expressing NK-cell markers. TCR beta cDNA was generated via 5'RACE template switching incorporating UMIs. Reanalyzing the 5' RACE reads, TCRdb keeps one entry per CDR3 protein, without DNA. This repertoire comprises 130,000 to 150,000 distinct CDR3 sequences; its ten largest clones make up around 12%. Study-wide results and limits: Evidence did not settle whether expanded NKG2C+ T cell clones targeted HCMV.

Of note for this clonotype: Its antigen is not known.

CDR3 length: 14 residues. Germline CDR1 SQVTM, CDR2 ANQGSEA. The sequence derives from a man younger than 35 in good health. The V and J genes are TRBV29-1 and TRBJ2-1; TCRdb indicates TRBD2, and absent DNA this call remains unverified. The sequenced sample consisted of blood T cells: a sorted CD56 or NKG2C T cell subset, CD4+ or CD8+ T cells, or bulk PBMC T cells (not recorded which). CDR3 amino acids: CSVGWTSGINEQFF.